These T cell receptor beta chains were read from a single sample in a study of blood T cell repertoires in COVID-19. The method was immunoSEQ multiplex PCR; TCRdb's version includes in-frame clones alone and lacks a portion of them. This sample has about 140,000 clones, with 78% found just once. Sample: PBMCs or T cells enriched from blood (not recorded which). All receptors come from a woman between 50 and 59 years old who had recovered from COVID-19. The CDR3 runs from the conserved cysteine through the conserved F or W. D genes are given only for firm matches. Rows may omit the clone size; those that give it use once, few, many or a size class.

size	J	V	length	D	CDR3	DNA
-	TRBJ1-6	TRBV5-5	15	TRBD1	CASSFLPGQNSPLHF	TGTGCCAGCAGCTTTCTTCCGGGACAGAATTCACCCCTCCACTTT
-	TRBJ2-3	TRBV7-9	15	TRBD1	CASSFPTGKPDTQYF	TGTGCCAGCAGCTTCCCGACAGGGAAGCCAGATACGCAGTATTTT
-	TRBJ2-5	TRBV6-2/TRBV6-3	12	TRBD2	CASSRLAGTQYF	TGTGCCAGCAGTCGACTAGCGGGGACCCAGTACTTC
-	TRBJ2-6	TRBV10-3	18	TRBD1	CAISEGQGANAGANVLTF	TGTGCCATCAGCGAAGGACAGGGGGCCAATGCTGGGGCCAACGTCCTGACTTTC
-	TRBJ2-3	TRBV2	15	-	CASTPTGLEGDTQYF	TGTGCCAGCACTCCCACCGGCCTAGAAGGAGATACGCAGTATTTT
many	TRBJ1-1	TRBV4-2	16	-	CASSQTLYQGRTEAFF	TGTGCCAGCAGCCAAACACTGTATCAGGGGAGAACTGAAGCTTTCTTT
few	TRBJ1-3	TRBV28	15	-	CASSSGFGTGNTIYF	TGTGCCAGCAGTTCGGGATTCGGAACGGGAAACACCATATATTTT
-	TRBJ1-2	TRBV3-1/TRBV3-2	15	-	CASSQGDTGGYGYTF	TGTGCCAGCAGCCAAGGGGACACGGGGGGCTACGGCTACACCTTC
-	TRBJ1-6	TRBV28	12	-	CASSFQNSPLHF	TGTGCCAGCAGTTTCCAAAATTCACCCCTCCACTTT
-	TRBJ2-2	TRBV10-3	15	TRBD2	CAISVSGGNTGELFF	TGTGCCATCAGTGTTAGCGGGGGTAATACCGGGGAGCTGTTTTTT
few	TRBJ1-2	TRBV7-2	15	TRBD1	CASSPDRSWDYGYTF	TGTGCCAGCAGCCCGGACAGGAGTTGGGACTATGGCTACACCTTC
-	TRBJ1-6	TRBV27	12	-	CASTLGNSPLHF	TGTGCCAGCACCCTGGGCAATTCACCCCTCCACTTT
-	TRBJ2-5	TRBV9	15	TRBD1	CASSGRTGAVETQYF	TGTGCCAGCAGCGGGAGGACAGGGGCGGTAGAGACCCAGTACTTC
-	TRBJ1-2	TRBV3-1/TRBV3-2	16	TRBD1	CASSQPGTGGGYGYTF	TGTGCCAGCAGCCAACCCGGGACAGGGGGCGGCTATGGCTACACCTTC
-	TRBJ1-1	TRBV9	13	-	CASSVEPGDEAFF	TGTGCCAGCAGCGTAGAGCCAGGGGATGAAGCTTTCTTT
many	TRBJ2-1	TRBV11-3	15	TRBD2	CASSPGTSGVDEQFF	TGTGCCAGCAGCCCCGGGACTAGCGGGGTAGATGAGCAGTTCTTC
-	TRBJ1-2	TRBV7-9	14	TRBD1	CASSFGQGGYGYTF	TGTGCCAGCAGCTTTGGACAGGGCGGCTATGGCTACACCTTC
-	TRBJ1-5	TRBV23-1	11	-	CASTGDEPQHF	TGCGCCAGTACCGGAGATGAGCCCCAGCATTTT
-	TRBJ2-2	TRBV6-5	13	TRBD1	CASRQGATGELFF	TGTGCCAGCCGACAGGGGGCAACCGGGGAGCTGTTTTTT
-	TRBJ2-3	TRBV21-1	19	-	CASSKSRGSAEGREDTQYF	TGTGCCAGCAGCAAAAGTAGGGGGTCGGCAGAGGGGCGAGAAGATACGCAGTATTTT
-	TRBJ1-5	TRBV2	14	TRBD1	CASSLGQPHQPQHF	TGTGCCAGCAGCCTGGGACAGCCTCATCAGCCCCAGCATTTT
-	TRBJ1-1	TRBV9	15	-	CASSEGDTMNTEAFF	TGTGCCAGCAGCGAAGGGGACACCATGAACACTGAAGCTTTCTTT
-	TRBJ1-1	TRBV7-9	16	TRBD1	CASSLGDRGLVAEAFF	TGTGCCAGCAGCTTAGGGGACAGGGGGCTAGTCGCTGAAGCTTTCTTT
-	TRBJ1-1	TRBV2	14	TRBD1	CASRSTGGRTEAFF	TGTGCCAGCAGATCAACAGGGGGGAGGACTGAAGCTTTCTTT
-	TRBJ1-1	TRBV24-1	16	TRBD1	CATSDWRQGPNTEAFF	TGTGCCACCAGTGATTGGCGACAGGGCCCGAACACTGAAGCTTTCTTT
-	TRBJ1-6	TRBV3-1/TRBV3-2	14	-	CASSPTYINSPLHF	TGTGCCAGCAGCCCGACATACATCAATTCACCCCTCCACTTT
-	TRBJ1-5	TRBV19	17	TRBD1	CASTLDRAEGGNQPQHF	TGTGCCAGTACCCTGGACAGGGCCGAGGGAGGCAATCAGCCCCAGCATTTT
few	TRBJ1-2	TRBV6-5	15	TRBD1	CASRARTGGDYGYTF	TGTGCCAGCAGGGCCCGGACAGGGGGGGACTATGGCTACACCTTC
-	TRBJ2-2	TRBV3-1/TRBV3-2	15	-	CASSQRLGRSGELFF	TGTGCCAGCAGCCAACGTTTGGGGAGGTCGGGGGAGCTGTTTTTT
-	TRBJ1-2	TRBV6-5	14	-	CASLNRGSNYGYTF	TGTGCCAGCCTAAACCGGGGTTCTAACTATGGCTACACCTTC
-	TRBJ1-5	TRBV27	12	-	CASSLRGQPQHF	TGTGCCAGCAGTTTAAGGGGCCAGCCCCAGCATTTT
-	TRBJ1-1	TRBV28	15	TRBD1	CASSWDSSAATEAFF	TGTGCCAGCAGTTGGGACAGCTCGGCGGCCACTGAAGCTTTCTTT
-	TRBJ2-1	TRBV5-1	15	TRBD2	CASSLGLAAYNEQFF	TGCGCCAGCAGCTTGGGACTAGCGGCTTACAATGAGCAGTTCTTC
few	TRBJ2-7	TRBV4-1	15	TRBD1	CASSQVSGGQDEQYF	TGCGCCAGCAGCCAAGTGTCAGGGGGACAGGACGAGCAGTACTTC
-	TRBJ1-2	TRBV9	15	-	CASSVGSGVFYGYTF	TGTGCCAGCAGCGTGGGGTCAGGGGTTTTCTATGGCTACACCTTC
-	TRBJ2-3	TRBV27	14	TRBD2	CASSPLASADTQYF	TGTGCCAGCAGTCCACTAGCGTCCGCAGATACGCAGTATTTT
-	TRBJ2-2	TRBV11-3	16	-	CASSLGGTGGGKELFF	TGTGCCAGCAGCTTGGGAGGGACAGGCGGAGGGAAGGAGCTGTTTTTT
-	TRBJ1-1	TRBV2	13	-	CASSEESGTEAFF	TGTGCCAGCAGTGAAGAGTCAGGCACTGAAGCTTTCTTT
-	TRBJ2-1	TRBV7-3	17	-	CASSTIHGGSNSNEQFF	TGTGCCAGCAGCACAATTCACGGGGGATCGAATTCGAATGAGCAGTTCTTC
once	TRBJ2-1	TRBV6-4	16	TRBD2	CASRGTSGGESREQFF	TGTGCCAGCAGGGGGACTAGCGGGGGAGAGTCTCGGGAGCAGTTCTTC
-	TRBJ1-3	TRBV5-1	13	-	CASREGSGNTIYF	TGCGCCAGCAGGGAGGGTAGTGGAAACACCATATATTTT
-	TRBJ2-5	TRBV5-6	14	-	CASSYGRGDETQYF	TGTGCCAGCAGCTATGGCAGGGGTGACGAGACCCAGTACTTC
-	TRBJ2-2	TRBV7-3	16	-	CASSLTGGVGTGELFF	TGTGCCAGCAGCTTAACTGGAGGGGTGGGGACCGGGGAGCTGTTTTTT
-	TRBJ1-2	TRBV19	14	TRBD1	CASNDGQGVYGYTF	TGTGCCAGTAACGACGGACAGGGGGTCTATGGCTACACCTTC
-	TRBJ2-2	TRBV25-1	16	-	CASSELGGGFTGELFF	TGTGCCAGCAGTGAATTAGGAGGGGGCTTCACCGGGGAGCTGTTTTTT
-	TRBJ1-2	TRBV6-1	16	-	CASSEVVVGVHYGYTF	TGTGCCAGCAGTGAAGTAGTAGTAGGGGTCCACTATGGCTACACCTTC
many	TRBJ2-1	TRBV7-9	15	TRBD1	CASSLTTGGLNEQFF	TGTGCCAGCAGCTTGACTACAGGGGGCCTTAATGAGCAGTTCTTC
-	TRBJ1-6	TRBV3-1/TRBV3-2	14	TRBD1	CASSQDRARSPLHF	TGTGCCAGCAGTCAAGACAGGGCTCGTTCACCCCTCCACTTT
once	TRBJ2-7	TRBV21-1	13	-	CASSMEGSYEQYF	TGTGCCAGCAGCATGGAGGGCTCCTACGAGCAGTACTTC
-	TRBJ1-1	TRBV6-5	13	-	CASSLDRNTEAFF	TGTGCCAGCAGTTTGGACAGGAACACTGAAGCTTTCTTT
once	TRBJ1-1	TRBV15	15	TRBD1	CATSTDRVGNTEAFF	TGTGCCACCAGCACCGACAGGGTGGGGAACACTGAAGCTTTCTTT